The 16 T cell receptor beta chains below were found in one sample sequenced in a study of T cell responses to AZD1222 COVID-19 vaccine. Only in-frame clones appear in the TCRdb table, and some are missing; sequencing was by immunoSEQ multiplex PCR. The repertoire has 75,000 to 85,000 clones, about 80% of them found once; the top ten carry roughly 28%. The source material was peripheral blood, sampled 28 days after the second dose of the MenACWY control vaccine. All receptors come from an adult who received the MenACWY meningococcal vaccine as a control.

The chain is built from TRBV7-2 and TRBJ1-6; D is ambiguous. Germline V gene data show CDR1 as SGHTA and CDR2 as FQGNSA. This CDR3 contains 15 residues. Trimming cost V 5 bases and J 8 bases, with 16 bases left between them. The CDR3 DNA follows: TGTGCCAGCAGCCTTATGACCCCTTCCGATTCACCCCTCCACTTT. This encodes CASSLMTPSDSPLHF.

The chain is built from TRBV7-2 and TRBJ1-1; 8 nucleotides match TRBD1. Germline CDR1 SGHTA, CDR2 FQGNSA. CDR3 size: 16 residues. V lost 6 bases to trimming and J lost 4 bases; unmatched junction nucleotides: 13. The CDR3, as DNA: TGTGCCAGCAGACGGCATGACAGGGGACAAGGCACTGAAGCTTTCTTT. This sequence encodes CASRRHDRGQGTEAFF.

The gene calls are TRBV10-3 and TRBJ2-7; 9 bases are a match to TRBD2. The CDR3 runs to 16 residues. CDR1 and CDR2 from the germline V gene are ENHRY and SYGVKD. J was trimmed by 7 bases and V by 0 bases; bases with no gene match: 10. The CDR3 DNA is TGTGCCATCAGTGAGTCGTTGGCGGGAGGGCCGAAGGAGCAGTACTTC. Translation gives CAISESLAGGPKEQYF.

The sample holds a few counts of this clone. The chain links TRBV19 to TRBJ1-3, with D perhaps matching TRBD1 (5 bases). V lost 6 bases and J lost 0, with 9 bases in between. Germline CDR1 is LNHDA and CDR2 is SQIVND (reference sequence). The CDR3 contains 14 residues. This chain's CDR3 is CASRDGGSGNTIYF. CDR3 sequence (DNA): TGTGCCAGTAGGGACGGGGGCTCTGGAAACACCATATATTTT. Together with reference TRBV19 and TRBJ1-3, the CDR3 gives the full variable domain: DGGITQSPKYLFRKEGQNVTLSCEQNLNHDAMYWYRQDPGQGLRLIYYSQIVNDFQKGDIAEGYSVSREKKESFPLTVTSAQKNPTAFYLCASRDGGSGNTIYFGEGSWLTVV.

This clone qualifies as medium-sized. The chain employs TRBV19 and TRBJ2-5; D remains ambiguous. CDR3 size: 13 residues. The germline V gene has CDR1 LNHDA and CDR2 SQIVND (reference sequence). V shed 4 bases and J shed 4 bases, with 10 bases lying between them. The chain's CDR3 is CASSTEGLETQYF. For the CDR3, the DNA is TGTGCCAGTAGTACAGAAGGTTTAGAGACCCAGTACTTC.

This chain connects TRBV7-2 to TRBJ1-2; D is unresolved. Trimming cost V 8 bases and J 4 bases, with 11 bases left between them. Germline CDR1 reads SGHTA; CDR2 reads FQGNSA. The CDR3 is 12 residues long. The CDR3 sequence: CASHPIGYGYTF. In DNA, the CDR3 is TGTGCCAGCCACCCGATTGGCTATGGCTACACCTTC.

This chain uses TRBV6-1 with TRBJ2-7; a possible D gene is TRBD2 (5 bases). This CDR3 has 13 residues. Germline V gene sequence: CDR1 MNHNS, CDR2 SASEGT. Trimming stripped 3 bases from V and 6 bases from J, with 12 bases between. The CDR3: CASSDVGVGEQYF. CDR3 DNA: TGTGCCAGCAGTGATGTGGGAGTAGGCGAGCAGTACTTC.

This chain uses TRBV18 with TRBJ2-7; 7 bases agree with TRBD1. V gave up 3 bases and J gave up 2 bases; unmatched junction bases: 4. The CDR3 totals 14 residues. Germline lookup yields CDR1 KGHSH and CDR2 LQKENI. The CDR3 nucleotides read TGTGCCAGCTCACCCCCGGGACAGCCCTACGAGCAGTACTTC. It is translated as CASSPPGQPYEQYF.

This chain links TRBV6-1 with TRBJ1-2; 7 nucleotides line up with TRBD1. The CDR3 loop spans 14 amino acids. CDR1 is MNHNS, CDR2 SASEGT, per germline. V dropped 5 bases and J dropped 4; count of bases not matched to a gene: 7. The CDR3 reads CASSSGQAVYGYTF. CDR3 sequence (DNA): TGTGCCAGCAGTAGCGGACAGGCGGTCTATGGCTACACCTTC.

The table lists this clone with a count of one. The chain recombines TRBV5-6 with TRBJ2-6, with no clear D. V dropped 0 bases and J dropped 0 bases, with 7 bases sitting between them. Germline values: CDR1 SGHDT, CDR2 YYEEEE. The CDR3 has 16 residues. The CDR3 is CASSLVGPSGANVLTF. The DNA of the CDR3 is TGTGCCAGCAGCTTGGTCGGACCCTCTGGGGCCAACGTCCTGACTTTC.

This clone has a single count. The chain joins TRBV5-1 to TRBJ2-7; tentatively, D is TRBD1 (6 bases). The ends were cut back, 1 base at V and 4 bases at J, with 12 bases in the middle. The CDR3 covers 14 residues. Germline assignment: CDR1 SGHRS and CDR2 YFSETQ. Written as DNA, the CDR3 is TGCGCCAGCAGCTTGATGCCAGGGGATTACGAGCAGTACTTC. This gives the protein CASSLMPGDYEQYF. The whole variable domain, remainder taken from reference TRBV5-1 and TRBJ2-7, is KAGVTQTPRYLIKTRGQQVTLSCSPISGHRSVSWYQQTPGQGLQFLFEYFSETQRNKGNFPGRFSGRQFSNSRSEMNVSTLELGDSALYLCASSLMPGDYEQYFGPGTRLTVT.

The genes are TRBV12-3 or TRBV12-4 and TRBJ2-5; possibly TRBD2 for D (5 bases). The CDR3 spans 13 residues. V lost 6 bases and J 4 bases, leaving 12 bases between the germline ends. CDR3 residues: CASSPVEGETQYF. In nucleotides, the CDR3 is TGTGCCAGCAGCCCCGTCGAGGGAGAGACCCAGTACTTC.

This rearrangement joins TRBV5-6 to TRBJ2-7, with 7 bases that match TRBD2. In germline, CDR1 is SGHDT, CDR2 YYEEEE. Unmatched junction bases numbered 7, after V lost 4 bases and J lost 0 bases. This CDR3 spans 15 amino acids. The CDR3 region is CASSGLAGRSYEQYF. CDR3 DNA: TGTGCCAGCAGCGGATTAGCGGGCCGCTCCTACGAGCAGTACTTC.

The J gene is TRBJ2-7, the V gene TRBV9; tentative D call: TRBD2 (5 bases). Germline CDR1 is SGDLS and CDR2 is YYNGEE. The CDR3 runs to 14 residues. The V end was cut by 0 bases, the J end by 4 bases, with 11 bases between. The CDR3 loop reads CASSVDGDQYEQYF. CDR3 DNA: TGTGCCAGCAGCGTAGACGGGGATCAGTACGAGCAGTACTTC.

The chain couples TRBV5-1 to TRBJ2-3, with TRBD2 matching 7 bases. Germline CDR1 and CDR2: SGHRS and YFSETQ. The CDR3 is 13 amino acids. V lost 3 bases and J lost 7; bases outside the gene matches: 5. DNA of the CDR3: TGCGCCAGCAGCTCCGACGGGGGGAATACGCAGTATTTT. Protein product: CASSSDGGNTQYF. The full variable domain, its missing parts supplied by reference TRBV5-1 and TRBJ2-3, is KAGVTQTPRYLIKTRGQQVTLSCSPISGHRSVSWYQQTPGQGLQFLFEYFSETQRNKGNFPGRFSGRQFSNSRSEMNVSTLELGDSALYLCASSSDGGNTQYFGPGTRLTVL.

Regarding this clone: Sequence at one end of the junction differs from germline and may be a read error. V gene TRBV14 combines with J gene TRBJ2-7; D is uncertain. Germline loops: CDR1 SGHDN, CDR2 FVKESK. The CDR3 covers 15 residues. DNA of the CDR3: TGTGTCAGCAGCCAAGGAAGGCTCGGATTCTACGAGCAGTACTTC. It encodes CVSSQGRLGFYEQYF.